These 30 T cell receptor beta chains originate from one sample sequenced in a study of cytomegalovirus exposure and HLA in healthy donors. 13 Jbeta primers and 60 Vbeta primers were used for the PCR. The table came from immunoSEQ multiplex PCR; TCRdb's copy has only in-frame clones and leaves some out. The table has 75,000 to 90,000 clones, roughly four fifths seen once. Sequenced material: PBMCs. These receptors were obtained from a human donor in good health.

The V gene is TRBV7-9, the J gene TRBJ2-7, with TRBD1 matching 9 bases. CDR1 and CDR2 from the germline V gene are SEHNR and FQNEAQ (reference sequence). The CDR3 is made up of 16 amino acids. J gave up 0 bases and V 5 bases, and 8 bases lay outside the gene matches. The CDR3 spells CASSVTGGLISYEQYF. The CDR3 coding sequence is TGTGCCAGCAGCGTAACAGGGGGCCTAATCTCCTACGAGCAGTACTTC.

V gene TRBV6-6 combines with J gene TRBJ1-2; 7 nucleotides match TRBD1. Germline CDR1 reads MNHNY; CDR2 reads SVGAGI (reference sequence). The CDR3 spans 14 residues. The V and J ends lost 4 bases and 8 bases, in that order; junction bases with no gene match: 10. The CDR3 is CASSSRTGRVGYTF. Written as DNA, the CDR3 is TGTGCCAGCAGTTCCAGGACAGGTCGGGTAGGCTACACCTTC.

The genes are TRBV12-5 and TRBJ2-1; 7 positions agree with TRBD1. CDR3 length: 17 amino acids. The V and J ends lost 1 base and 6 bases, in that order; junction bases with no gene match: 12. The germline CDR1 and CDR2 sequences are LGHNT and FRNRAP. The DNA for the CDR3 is TGTGCTAGTGGTTTGGGACCTACAGGGGAAAGGCCCAATGAGCAGTTCTTC. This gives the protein CASGLGPTGERPNEQFF.

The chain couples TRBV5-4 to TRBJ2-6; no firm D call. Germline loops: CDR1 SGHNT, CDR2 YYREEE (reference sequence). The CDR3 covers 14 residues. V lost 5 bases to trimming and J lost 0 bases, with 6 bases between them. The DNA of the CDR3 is TGTGCCAGCAGGACGGGCTCTGGGGCCAACGTCCTGACTTTC. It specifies CASRTGSGANVLTF.

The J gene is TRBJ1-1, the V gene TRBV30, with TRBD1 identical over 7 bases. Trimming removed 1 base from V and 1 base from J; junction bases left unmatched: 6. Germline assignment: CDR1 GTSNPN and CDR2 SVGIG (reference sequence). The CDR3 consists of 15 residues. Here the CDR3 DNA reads TGTGCCTGGAGTGCCGGGAGACAGGGGAACACTGAAGCTTTCTTT. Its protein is CAWSAGRQGNTEAFF. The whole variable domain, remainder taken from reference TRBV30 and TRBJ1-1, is SQTIHQWPATLVQPVGSPLSLECTVEGTSNPNLYWYRQAAGRGLQLLFYSVGIGQISSEVPQNLSASRPQDRQFILSSKKLLLSDSGFYLCAWSAGRQGNTEAFFGQGTRLTVV.

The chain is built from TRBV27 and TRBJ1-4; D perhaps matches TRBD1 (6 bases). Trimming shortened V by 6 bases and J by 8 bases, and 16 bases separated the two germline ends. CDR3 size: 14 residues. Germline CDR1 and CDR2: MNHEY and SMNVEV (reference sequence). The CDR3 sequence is CASRKQGWREKLFF. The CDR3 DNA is TGTGCCAGCAGGAAACAGGGTTGGAGGGAAAAACTGTTTTTT.

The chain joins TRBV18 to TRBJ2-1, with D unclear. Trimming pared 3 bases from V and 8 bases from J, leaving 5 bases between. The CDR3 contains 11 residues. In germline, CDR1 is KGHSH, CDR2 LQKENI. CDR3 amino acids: CASSPSDEQFF. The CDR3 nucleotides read TGTGCCAGCTCACCGTCCGATGAGCAGTTCTTC.

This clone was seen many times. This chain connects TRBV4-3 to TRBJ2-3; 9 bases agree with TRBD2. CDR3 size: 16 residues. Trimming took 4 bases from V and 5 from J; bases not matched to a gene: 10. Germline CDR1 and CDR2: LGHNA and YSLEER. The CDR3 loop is CASSPKRGDGEDTQYF. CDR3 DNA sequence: TGCGCCAGCAGCCCGAAGCGGGGGGATGGCGAAGATACGCAGTATTTT.

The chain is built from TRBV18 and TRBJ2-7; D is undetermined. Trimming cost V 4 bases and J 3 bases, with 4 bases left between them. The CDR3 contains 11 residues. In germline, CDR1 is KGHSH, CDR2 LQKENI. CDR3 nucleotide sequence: TGTGCCAGCTCACTTAACTACGAGCAGTACTTC. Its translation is CASSLNYEQYF.

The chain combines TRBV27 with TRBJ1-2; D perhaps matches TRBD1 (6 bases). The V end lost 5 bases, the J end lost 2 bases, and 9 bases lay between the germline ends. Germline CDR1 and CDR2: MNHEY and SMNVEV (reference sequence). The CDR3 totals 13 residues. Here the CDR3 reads CASSLQGNYGYTF. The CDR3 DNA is TGTGCCAGCAGTCTTCAGGGGAACTATGGCTACACCTTC.

The CDR3 loop is CATSRGDSAHNQYF. CDR3 DNA: TGTGCCACCAGCAGAGGGGACAGCGCCCACAACCAGTACTTC. J is TRBJ2-5 and V is TRBV15; 7 nucleotides match TRBD1. Germline CDR1 and CDR2: LNHNV and YYDKDF (reference sequence). The trim removed 1 base at V and 10 bases at J, leaving 9 bases unmatched. The CDR3 consists of 14 residues.

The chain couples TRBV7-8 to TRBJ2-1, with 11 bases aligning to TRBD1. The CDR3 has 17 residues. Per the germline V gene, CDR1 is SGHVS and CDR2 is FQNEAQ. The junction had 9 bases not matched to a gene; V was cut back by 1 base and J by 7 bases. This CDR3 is CASSLGTGGLRSNEQFF. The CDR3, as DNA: TGTGCCAGCAGCTTAGGGACAGGGGGCTTAAGAAGTAATGAGCAGTTCTTC.

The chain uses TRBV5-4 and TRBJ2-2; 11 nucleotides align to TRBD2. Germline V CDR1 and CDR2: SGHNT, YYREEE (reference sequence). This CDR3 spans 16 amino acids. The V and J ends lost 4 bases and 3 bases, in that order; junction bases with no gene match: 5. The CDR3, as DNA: TGTGCCAGCAGCAATCCGGGACTAGCGGACACCGGGGAGCTGTTTTTT. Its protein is CASSNPGLADTGELFF.

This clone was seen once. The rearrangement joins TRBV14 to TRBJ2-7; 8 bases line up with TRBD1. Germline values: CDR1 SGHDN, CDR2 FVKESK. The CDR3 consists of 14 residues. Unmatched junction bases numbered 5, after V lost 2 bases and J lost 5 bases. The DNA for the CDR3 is TGTGCCAGCAGCCAAACCGGGACAGGTAACGAGCAGTACTTC. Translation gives CASSQTGTGNEQYF.

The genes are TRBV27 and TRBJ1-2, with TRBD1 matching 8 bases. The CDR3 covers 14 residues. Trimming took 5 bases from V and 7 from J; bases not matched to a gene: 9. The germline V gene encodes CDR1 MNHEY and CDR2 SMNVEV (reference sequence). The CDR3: CASSPRQGAGGYTF. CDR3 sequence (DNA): TGTGCCAGCAGTCCCAGGCAGGGGGCAGGTGGCTACACCTTC.

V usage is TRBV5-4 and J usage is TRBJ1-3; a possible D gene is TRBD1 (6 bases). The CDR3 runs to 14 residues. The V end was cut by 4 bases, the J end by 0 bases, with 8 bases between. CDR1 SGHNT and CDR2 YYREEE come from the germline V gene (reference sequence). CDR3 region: CASSLGGSGNTIYF. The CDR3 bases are TGTGCCAGCAGCCTAGGGGGCTCTGGAAACACCATATATTTT. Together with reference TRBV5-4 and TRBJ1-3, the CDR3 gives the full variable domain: ETGVTQSPTHLIKTRGQQVTLRCSSQSGHNTVSWYQQALGQGPQFIFQYYREEENGRGNFPPRFSGLQFPNYSSELNVNALELDDSALYLCASSLGGSGNTIYFGEGSWLTVV.

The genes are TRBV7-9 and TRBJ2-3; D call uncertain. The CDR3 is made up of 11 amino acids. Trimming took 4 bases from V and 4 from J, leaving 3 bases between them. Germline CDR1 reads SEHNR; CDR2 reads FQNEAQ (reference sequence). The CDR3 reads CASSSADTQYF. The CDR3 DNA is TGTGCCAGCAGCTCTGCAGATACGCAGTATTTT.

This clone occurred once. The CDR3 spells CAWSQGDRIRGNYGYTF. The CDR3 region has the DNA TGTGCCTGGAGTCAAGGGGACAGAATAAGGGGTAACTATGGCTACACCTTC. The V call is TRBV30, the J call TRBJ1-2; TRBD1 aligns across 7 bases. Germline V gene lookup returns CDR1 GTSNPN and CDR2 SVGIG (reference sequence). The V gene end was trimmed by 2 bases and the J gene end by 1 base; junction bases not matched to a gene: 13. There are 17 residues in the CDR3.

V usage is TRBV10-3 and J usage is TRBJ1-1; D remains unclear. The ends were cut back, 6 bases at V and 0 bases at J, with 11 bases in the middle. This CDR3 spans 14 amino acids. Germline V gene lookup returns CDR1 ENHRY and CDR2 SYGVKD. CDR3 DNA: TGTGCCATCAGAGACATTACAGTGAACACTGAAGCTTTCTTT. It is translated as CAIRDITVNTEAFF.

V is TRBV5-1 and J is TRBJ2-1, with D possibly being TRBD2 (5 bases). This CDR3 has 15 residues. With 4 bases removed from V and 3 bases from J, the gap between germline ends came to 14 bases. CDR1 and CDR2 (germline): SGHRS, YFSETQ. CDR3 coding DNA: TGCGCCAGCAGCCCCTCATCTGACTACTACAATGAGCAGTTCTTC. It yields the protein CASSPSSDYYNEQFF.

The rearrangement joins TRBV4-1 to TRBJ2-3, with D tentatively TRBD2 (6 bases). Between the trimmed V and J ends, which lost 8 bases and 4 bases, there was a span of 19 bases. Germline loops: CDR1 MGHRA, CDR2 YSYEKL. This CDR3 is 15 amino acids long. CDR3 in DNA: TGCGCCAGCCGCCGGGAGCTCACCCGTGCAGATACGCAGTATTTT. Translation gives CASRRELTRADTQYF.

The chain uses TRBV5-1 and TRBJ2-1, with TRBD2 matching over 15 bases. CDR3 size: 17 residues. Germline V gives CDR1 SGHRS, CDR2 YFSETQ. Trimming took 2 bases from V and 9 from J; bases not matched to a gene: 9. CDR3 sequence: CASSLRSGLAGGAEQFF. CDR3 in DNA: TGCGCCAGCAGCTTACGGTCGGGACTAGCGGGGGGTGCTGAGCAGTTCTTC.

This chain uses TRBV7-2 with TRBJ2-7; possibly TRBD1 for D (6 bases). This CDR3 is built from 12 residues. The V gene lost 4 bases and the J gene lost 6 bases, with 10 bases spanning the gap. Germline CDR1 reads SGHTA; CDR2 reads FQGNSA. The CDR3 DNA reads TGTGCCAGCAGCTGGGAAGGGGGCGAGCAGTACTTC. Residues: CASSWEGGEQYF. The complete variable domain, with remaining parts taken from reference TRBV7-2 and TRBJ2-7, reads GAGVSQSPSNKVTEKGKDVELRCDPISGHTALYWYRQSLGQGLEFLIYFQGNSAPDKSGLPSDRFSAERTGGSVSTLTIQRTQQEDSAVYLCASSWEGGEQYFGPGTRLTVT.

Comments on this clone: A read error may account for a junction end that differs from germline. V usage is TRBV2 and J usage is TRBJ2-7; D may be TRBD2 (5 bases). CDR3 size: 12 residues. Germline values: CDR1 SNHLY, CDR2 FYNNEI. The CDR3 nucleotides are TGTGCCAGCAGTGAGGCCGGAGGACTGTACGAATTC. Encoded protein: CASSEAGGLYEF.

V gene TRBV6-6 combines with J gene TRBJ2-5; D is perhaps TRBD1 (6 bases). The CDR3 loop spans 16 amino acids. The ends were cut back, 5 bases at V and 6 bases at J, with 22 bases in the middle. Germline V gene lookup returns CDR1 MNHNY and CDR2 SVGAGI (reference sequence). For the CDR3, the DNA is TGTGCCAGCAGTGGACCCTCCAGGCCCGGACAGAAGACCCAGTACTTC. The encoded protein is CASSGPSRPGQKTQYF.

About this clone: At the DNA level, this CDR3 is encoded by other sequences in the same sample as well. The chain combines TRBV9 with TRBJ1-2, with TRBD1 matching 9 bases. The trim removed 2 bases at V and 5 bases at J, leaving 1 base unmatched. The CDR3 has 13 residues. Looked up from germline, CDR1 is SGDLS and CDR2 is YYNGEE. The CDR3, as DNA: TGTGCCAGCAGCGTCGGGACAGGGTATGGCTACACCTTC. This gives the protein CASSVGTGYGYTF.

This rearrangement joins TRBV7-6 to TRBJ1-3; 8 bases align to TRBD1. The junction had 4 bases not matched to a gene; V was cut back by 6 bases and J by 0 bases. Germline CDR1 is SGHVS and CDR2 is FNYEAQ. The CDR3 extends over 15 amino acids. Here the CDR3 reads CASRPGQGSGNTIYF. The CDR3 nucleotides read TGTGCCAGCAGACCTGGACAGGGCTCTGGAAACACCATATATTTT. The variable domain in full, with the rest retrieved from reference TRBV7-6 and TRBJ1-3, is GAGVSQSPRYKVTKRGQDVALRCDPISGHVSLYWYRQALGQGPEFLTYFNYEAQQDKSGLPNDRFSAERPEGSISTLTIQRTEQRDSAMYRCASRPGQGSGNTIYFGEGSWLTVV.

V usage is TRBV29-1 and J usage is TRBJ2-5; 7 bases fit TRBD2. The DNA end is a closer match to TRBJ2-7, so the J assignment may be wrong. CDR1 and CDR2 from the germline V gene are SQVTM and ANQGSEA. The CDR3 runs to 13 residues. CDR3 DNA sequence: TGCAGCGTTGGAAACGGGGAGGGCTACGAGCAGTACTTC. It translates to CSVGNGEGYEQYF.

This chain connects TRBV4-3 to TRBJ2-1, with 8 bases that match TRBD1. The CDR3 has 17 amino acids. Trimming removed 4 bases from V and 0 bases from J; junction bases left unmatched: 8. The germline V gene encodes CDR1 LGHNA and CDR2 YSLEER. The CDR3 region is CASSPLRTGNSYNEQFF. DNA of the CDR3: TGCGCCAGCAGCCCCCTACGGACAGGGAACTCCTACAATGAGCAGTTCTTC.

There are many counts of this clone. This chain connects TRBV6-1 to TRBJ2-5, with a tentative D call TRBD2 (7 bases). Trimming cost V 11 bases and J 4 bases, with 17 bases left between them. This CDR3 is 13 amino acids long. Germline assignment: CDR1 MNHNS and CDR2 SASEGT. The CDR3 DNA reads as TGTGCCGGAGGGGACGGGGGGCTAGAGACCCAGTACTTC. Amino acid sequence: CAGGDGGLETQYF.